The clone carrying this TCR beta chain was counted ten times or more. The antigen is undetermined. The V gene lost 1 base and the J gene lost 13 bases, with 16 bases spanning the gap. Germline V gives CDR1 LGHDT, CDR2 YNNKEL (reference sequence). The CDR3 extends over 13 amino acids. The data were obtained in a study of CD8+CD57+ T cells in acquired aplastic anemia. About the study: The study obtained roughly 10 million reads on average for CD4+ cells from healthy donors. Study-wide results and caveats: No significant patient-versus-control difference appeared in CD8+ Simpson's diversity. Patients and controls shared some 30 CD8+ CDR3 sequences, highly expressed in patients.

Genomic DNA, serving as template, underwent TCR beta VDJ and CDR3 profiling. Via MiXCR, TCRdb re-called the reads, giving one row per CDR3 protein. The data hold about 220,000 distinct CDR3 sequences, with 34% observed a single time. V gene TRBV3-1 combines with J gene TRBJ1-2; the D is unclear. Sequenced: sorted CD4+, CD8+, or CD8+CD57+ T cells (not recorded which) from PBMCs. The TCR originated in a human donor in good health, serving as a control. The CDR3 nucleotides are TGTGCCAGCAGCCAAGCCATTGTTGGAGCATGCACCTTC. Translating gives CASSQAIVGACTF.